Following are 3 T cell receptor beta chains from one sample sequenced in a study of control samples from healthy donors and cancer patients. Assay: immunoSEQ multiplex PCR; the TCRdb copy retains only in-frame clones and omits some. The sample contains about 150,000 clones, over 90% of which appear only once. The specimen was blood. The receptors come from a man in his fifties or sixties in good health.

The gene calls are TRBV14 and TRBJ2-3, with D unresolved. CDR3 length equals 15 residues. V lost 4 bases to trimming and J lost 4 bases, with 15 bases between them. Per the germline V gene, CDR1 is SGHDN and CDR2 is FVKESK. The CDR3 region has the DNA TGTGCCAGCAGCCTATTCAGGCTGTCAGCAGATACGCAGTATTTT. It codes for CASSLFRLSADTQYF.

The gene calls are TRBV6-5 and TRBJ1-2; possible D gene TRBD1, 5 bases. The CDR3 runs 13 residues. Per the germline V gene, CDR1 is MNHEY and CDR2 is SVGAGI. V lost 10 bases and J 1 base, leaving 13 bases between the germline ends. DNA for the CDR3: TGTGCCACCCGACAGCAACTTAACTATGGCTACACCTTC. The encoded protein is CATRQQLNYGYTF.

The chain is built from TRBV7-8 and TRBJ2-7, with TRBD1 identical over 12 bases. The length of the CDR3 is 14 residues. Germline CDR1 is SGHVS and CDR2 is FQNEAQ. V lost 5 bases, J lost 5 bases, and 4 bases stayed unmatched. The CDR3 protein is CASSPGQGADEQYF. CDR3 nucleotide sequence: TGTGCCAGCAGCCCGGGACAGGGGGCAGACGAGCAGTACTTC.